This T cell receptor beta chain was sequenced for a study of shared clonotypes between healthy human individuals (dated by TCRdb to 2018 to 2021). With respect to the entire study: The cohort comprised two women and a few men aged 18 to 49 years. Per donor, three plates each were used for CD4 naive and CD4 memory, two for CD8 naive, and one for CD8 memory. To estimate repertoire size and how much clonotypes are shared between individuals, the study performed deep sequencing of blood TCR repertoires from about five healthy adults. To increase sequencing depth and limit assay-specific biases, TCR repertoire library preparation and sequencing were carried out by different laboratories using diverse techniques. Each donor's leukapheresis produced roughly between about 0.9 and 9.5 billion PBMCs.

TCR CDR3 regions were amplified from genomic DNA by multiplex PCR using the deep immunoSEQ assay. Genomic DNA extracted from each cell subset was distributed evenly over all wells of several immunoSEQ 96-well plates, and each plate served as one replicate. For sorted subsets, approximately 210 ng of genomic DNA, equivalent to roughly 33,000 T cell genomes, went into each replicate PCR. The purified libraries were quantified using a Qubit 3.0 fluorometer, sized with a Bioanalyzer 2100, and then quantified again using the KAPA Library Quantification kit. Every immunoSEQ 96-well plate was sequenced on a separate single-read 150-cycle Illumina NextSeq 550 flow cell. The study's own analysis went as follows. Because the immunoSEQ output included only junctional sequences and no quality scores, the filtering could not be the same as the filtering used for full-length reads. Sequences were annotated with PyIR, a Python wrapper for IgBLAST v1.9, using IMGT germline references to assign V/J genes and CDR3. Reads with weak V/J assignments (E-value above 1e-6), missing CDR3, stop codons, out-of-frame junctions, or ambiguous translated residues were removed. V3J clonotypes were defined as sequences sharing an identical inferred V gene, J gene, and CDR3 amino acid sequence. Percentage overlap between repertoires was calculated by dividing the number of shared unique clonotypes by the size of the smaller repertoire. Richness of each repertoire was evaluated using RTK rarefaction, the Chao1 estimator, and Recon v2.1 estimates of unobserved clonotypes. Generation probabilities for all TCRbeta clonotypes obtained by the gDNA method from several donors were computed using OLGA. The immuneACCESS repertoire file appears here via TCRdb, limited to in-frame rearrangements. These files lack a portion of the clones; in checked studies, under half of the deficit traces to unresolved V genes, and the cause of the others is not known. The DNA gave D and trimming, while V, J and clone size come from that table. The sample contains under 2,500,000 clones, 90% to 96% of them found a single time. The biggest ten clones account for approximately 0.13% of the sample.

Healthy HIV-negative adults with no recently reported acute infections or vaccinations were included as donors. Every donor was a Caucasian adult living in Nashville, Tennessee, USA. Magnetic negative selection was used to enrich CD4+ T cells, after which naive cells were positively selected on CD45RA and the negative fraction became the memory subset. Blood was collected by leukapheresis, and PBMCs were isolated by Ficoll-Histopaque density gradient centrifugation and then cryopreserved in liquid nitrogen vapor phase. Analytical flow cytometry was used to check the purity and quantity of each magnetically sorted T cell population. Genomic DNA was isolated from every sorted fraction and measured by UV absorbance on a Nanodrop 2000c. Overall study outcomes, separate from this receptor: Sampling was restricted to blood, and TCR repertoires in tissues likely differ from the TCR repertoires found in blood. Approximately 5% of naive CD4, 3.5% of naive CD8, roughly 2.5% of memory CD4, and around 0.42% of memory CD8 clonotypes were shared across a few donors. Based on pairwise subsampling, the degree of clonotype sharing among donors was expected to be affected by sequencing depth. Higher generation probabilities were observed for clonotypes shared by all four sorted-subset donors than for non-shared clonotypes. Larger estimated clonotype richness was generally found for naive subsets than for memory subsets. Rarefaction of sorted-subset datasets indicated incomplete sequencing despite the large sequencing depth. Because the study included a small number of donors, the genetic and exposure-history diversity represented was limited.

On this clone itself: Its antigen remains undetermined. Base-call qualities are not available, and no considerably larger clone is one nucleotide away.

The V end gives up 6 bases and the J end 6 bases, leaving 10 bases in the junction not matched to a gene. For CDR1 and CDR2, the germline V gene (reference sequence) lists SEHNR and FQNEAQ. Spanning cysteine to phenylalanine, the CDR3 consists of 14 amino acids. The retained sequence is limited to the CDR3, 42 bases, with the frame set at the first base. Input material: naive CD4+ T cells sorted from blood. The sample's cell subset or site label, in plain terms: CD45RA+ positively selected. The chain is assembled from TRBV7-9 and TRBJ2-7; 8 nucleotides in the junction match TRBD1. The receptor's source is a man between 18 and 29 years old in good health. The nucleotide sequence reads as follows: TGTGCCAGCAGGGAAACGACAGGGGAGTTCGAGCAGTACTTC. This codes for CASRETTGEFEQYF.